Listed below are T cell receptor beta chains from one sample, sequenced in a study of identical twins. MiXCR, run by TCRdb on the 5' RACE reads, gives a single entry per CDR3 protein. The sample has approximately 690,000 distinct CDR3 sequences, approximately 6% seen once; the top ten hold about 2%. Sequencing was carried out using naive T cells sorted from blood. Receptors originate from a man aged 18 to 29 in good health. Each CDR3 is given without its conserved first and last residue. Each record gives: CDR3 length, J gene, V gene, CDR3 protein.

>16|TRBJ2-1|TRBV30
AWNHPTSGINSYNEQF
>15|TRBJ2-7|TRBV20-1
SASQTDLAGRGDEQY
>12|TRBJ1-4|TRBV12-3/TRBV12-4
ASSDGRGGGKLF
>13|TRBJ1-2|TRBV27
ASSLSPANPYGYT
>12|TRBJ2-3|TRBV27
ASALGTLTDTQY
>12|TRBJ2-5|TRBV12-3/TRBV12-4
ASSLSSGSETQY
>13|TRBJ2-1|TRBV7-2
ASSLASGSTYEQF
>13|TRBJ1-5|TRBV4-2
ASSQGKNSNQPQH
>11|TRBJ2-3|TRBV7-8
ASSLMEQDTQY
>13|TRBJ1-5|TRBV20-1
SATGTGQINQPQH
>11|TRBJ2-1|TRBV12-3/TRBV12-4
ASSLGPRGEQF
>13|TRBJ1-5|TRBV19
ASSILGQQRQPQH
>12|TRBJ2-3|TRBV5-1
ASSLMGVADTQY
>12|TRBJ2-3|TRBV5-1
ASSLPGAGDTQY
>11|TRBJ1-1|TRBV7-2
ASSSKMNTEAF
>13|TRBJ2-3|TRBV29-1
SSGGAGLNTDTQY
>12|TRBJ2-7|TRBV19
ASRRAGEQGEQY
>17|TRBJ2-3|TRBV11-1
ASSPSLDASGSTTDTQY
>11|TRBJ1-3|TRBV7-9
ASTGGSGNTIY
>11|TRBJ1-2|TRBV29-1
SVETGLPGGYT
>13|TRBJ2-6|TRBV30
AWSRGHSGANVLT
>12|TRBJ1-1|TRBV29-1
SVMGQLANTEAF